One T cell receptor beta chain is described in this entry. No antigen is known for it. The sample originates from a study of lymphopenia after photon versus proton radiotherapy. With V trimmed by 4 bases and J by 2 bases, 9 bases remained unmatched. The germline V gene encodes CDR1 SGHDT and CDR2 YYEEEE. This CDR3 comprises 15 residues. This table comes from immunoSEQ multiplex PCR, and its TCRdb copy is limited to in-frame clones, with some not included. The sample holds about 7,300 clones, just under 90% seen once. Study findings and constraints: Relative stability marked proton patients; photon patients lost diversity and naive cells. A bigger post-nadir fall in TCR diversity correlated inversely with survival time in deceased patients.

The origin of this receptor is a man aged 55 to 69 with cholangiocarcinoma. The chain employs TRBV5-6 and TRBJ2-7; 7 bases fit TRBD1. The material sequenced was peripheral blood, taken from a patient treated with photon-based radiotherapy. CDR3 protein: CASSQDDRAAYEQYF. DNA for the CDR3: TGTGCCAGCAGCCAAGACGACAGGGCCGCCTACGAGCAGTACTTC.